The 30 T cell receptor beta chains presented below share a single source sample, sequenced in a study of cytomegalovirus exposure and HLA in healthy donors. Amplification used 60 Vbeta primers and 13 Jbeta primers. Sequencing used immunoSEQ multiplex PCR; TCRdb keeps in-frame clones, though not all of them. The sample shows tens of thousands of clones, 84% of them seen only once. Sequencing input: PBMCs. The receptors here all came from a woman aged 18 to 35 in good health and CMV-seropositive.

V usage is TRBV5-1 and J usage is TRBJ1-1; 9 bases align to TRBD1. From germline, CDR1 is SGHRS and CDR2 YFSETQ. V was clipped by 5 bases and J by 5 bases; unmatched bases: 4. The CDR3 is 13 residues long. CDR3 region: CASRTGGWTEAFF. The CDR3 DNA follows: TGCGCCAGCAGGACAGGGGGATGGACTGAAGCTTTCTTT.

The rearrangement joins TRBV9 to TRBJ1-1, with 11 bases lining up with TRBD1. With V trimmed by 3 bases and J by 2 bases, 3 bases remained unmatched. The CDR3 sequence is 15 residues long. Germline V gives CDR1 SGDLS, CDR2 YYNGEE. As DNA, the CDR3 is TGTGCCAGCAGCGCCCGGACAGGGGGCAACACTGAAGCTTTCTTT. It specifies CASSARTGGNTEAFF.

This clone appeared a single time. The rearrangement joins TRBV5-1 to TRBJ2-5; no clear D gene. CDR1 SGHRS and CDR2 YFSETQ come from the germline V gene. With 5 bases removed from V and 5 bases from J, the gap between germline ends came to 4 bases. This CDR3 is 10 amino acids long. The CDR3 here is CASRSETQYF. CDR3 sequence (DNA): TGCGCCAGCAGGAGTGAGACCCAGTACTTC.

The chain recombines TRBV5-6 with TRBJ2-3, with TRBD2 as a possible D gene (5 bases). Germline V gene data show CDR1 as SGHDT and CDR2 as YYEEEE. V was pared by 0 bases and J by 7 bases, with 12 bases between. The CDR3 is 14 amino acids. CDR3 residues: CASSLGQGSYTQYF. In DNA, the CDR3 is TGTGCCAGCAGCTTGGGCCAAGGGAGCTATACGCAGTATTTT. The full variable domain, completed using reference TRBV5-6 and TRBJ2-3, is DAGVTQSPTHLIKTRGQQVTLRCSPKSGHDTVSWYQQALGQGPQFIFQYYEEEERQRGNFPDRFSGHQFPNYSSELNVNALLLGDSALYLCASSLGQGSYTQYFGPGTRLTVL.

CDR3 sequence (DNA): TGTGCCAGCAGTTATCAGGGAGGCACTGAAGCTTTCTTT. This encodes CASSYQGGTEAFF. This chain connects TRBV6-9 to TRBJ1-1; the D gene is possibly TRBD1 (5 bases). Germline V gene sequence: CDR1 MNHGY, CDR2 SVAAGI. The germline V and J ends were trimmed by 2 bases and 4 bases, with 8 bases remaining between them. The CDR3 loop spans 13 amino acids.

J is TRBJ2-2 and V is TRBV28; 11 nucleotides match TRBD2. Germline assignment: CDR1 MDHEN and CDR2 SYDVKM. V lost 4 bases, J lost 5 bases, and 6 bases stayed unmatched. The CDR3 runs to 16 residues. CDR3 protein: CASSSPGLAETGELFF. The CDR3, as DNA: TGTGCCAGCAGTTCCCCGGGACTAGCGGAAACCGGGGAGCTGTTTTTT.

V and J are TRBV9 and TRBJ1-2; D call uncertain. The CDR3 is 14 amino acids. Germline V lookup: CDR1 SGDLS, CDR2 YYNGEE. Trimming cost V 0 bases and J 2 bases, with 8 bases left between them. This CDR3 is CASSVAEGNYGYTF. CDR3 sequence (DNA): TGTGCCAGCAGCGTAGCGGAGGGCAACTATGGCTACACCTTC. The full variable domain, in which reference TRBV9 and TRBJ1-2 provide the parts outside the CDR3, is DSGVTQTPKHLITATGQRVTLRCSPRSGDLSVYWYQQSLDQGLQFLIQYYNGEERAKGNILERFSAQQFPDLHSELNLSSLELGDSALYFCASSVAEGNYGYTFGSGTRLTVV.

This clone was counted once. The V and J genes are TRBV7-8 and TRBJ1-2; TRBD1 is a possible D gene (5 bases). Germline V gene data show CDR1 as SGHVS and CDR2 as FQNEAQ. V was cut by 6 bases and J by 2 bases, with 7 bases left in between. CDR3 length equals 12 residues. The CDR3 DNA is TGTGCCAGCAGAACAGGAAACTATGGCTACACCTTC. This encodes CASRTGNYGYTF.

CDR3 sequence reads: CASSLTSEAFF. In nucleotides, the CDR3 is TGTGCCAGCAGCTTAACGAGTGAAGCTTTCTTT. The rearrangement links TRBV7-9 to TRBJ1-1; no clear D gene. CDR3 length: 11 amino acids. Trimming cost V 2 bases and J 7 bases, with 5 bases left between them. In germline, CDR1 is SEHNR, CDR2 FQNEAQ (reference sequence).

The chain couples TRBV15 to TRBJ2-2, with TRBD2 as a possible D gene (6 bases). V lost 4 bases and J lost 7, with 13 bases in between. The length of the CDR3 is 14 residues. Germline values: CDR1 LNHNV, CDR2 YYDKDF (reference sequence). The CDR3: CATSNLGSGGELFF. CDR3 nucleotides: TGTGCCACCAGCAACCTGGGTAGCGGCGGGGAGCTGTTTTTT.

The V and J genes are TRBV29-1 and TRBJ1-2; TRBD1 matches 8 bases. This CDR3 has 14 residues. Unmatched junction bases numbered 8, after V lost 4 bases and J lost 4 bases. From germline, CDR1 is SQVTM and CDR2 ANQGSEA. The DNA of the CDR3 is TGCAGCGTTGTTCCCCCAGGGGGCGGCTATGGCTACACCTTC. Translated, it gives CSVVPPGGGYGYTF. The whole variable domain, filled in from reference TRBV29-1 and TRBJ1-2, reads SAVISQKPSRDICQRGTSLTIQCQVDSQVTMMFWYRQQPGQSLTLIATANQGSEATYESGFVIDKFPISRPNLTFSTLTVSNMSPEDSSIYLCSVVPPGGGYGYTFGSGTRLTVV.

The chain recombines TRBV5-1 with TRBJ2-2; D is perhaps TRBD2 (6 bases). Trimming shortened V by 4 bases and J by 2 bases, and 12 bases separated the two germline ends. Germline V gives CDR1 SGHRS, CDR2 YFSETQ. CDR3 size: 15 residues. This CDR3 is CASSGTGSNTGELFF. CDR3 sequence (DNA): TGCGCCAGCAGCGGGACCGGGAGTAACACCGGGGAGCTGTTTTTT.

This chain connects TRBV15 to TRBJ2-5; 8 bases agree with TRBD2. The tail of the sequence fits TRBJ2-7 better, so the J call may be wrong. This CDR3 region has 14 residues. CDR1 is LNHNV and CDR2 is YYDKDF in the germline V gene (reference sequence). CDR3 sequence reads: CATAWSSGTYEQYF. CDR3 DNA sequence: TGTGCCACCGCGTGGAGTAGCGGGACCTACGAGCAGTACTTC.

CDR3 coding DNA: TGTGCCAGCAGTCAGGGGTTGCGGCCCTACGAGCAGTACTTC. The encoded protein is CASSQGLRPYEQYF. The chain has TRBV5-4 and TRBJ2-7; TRBD1 might be the D (6 bases). The V end was cut by 5 bases, the J end by 2 bases, with 14 bases between. This CDR3 is built from 14 residues. Germline loops: CDR1 SGHNT, CDR2 YYREEE (reference sequence).

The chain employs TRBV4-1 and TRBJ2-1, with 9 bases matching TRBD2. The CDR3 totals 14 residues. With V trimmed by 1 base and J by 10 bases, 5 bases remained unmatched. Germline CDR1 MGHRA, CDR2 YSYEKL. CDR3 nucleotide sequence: TGCGCCAGCAGCCAAGTAGCGGGAGCTAGGGAGCAGTTCTTC. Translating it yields CASSQVAGAREQFF.

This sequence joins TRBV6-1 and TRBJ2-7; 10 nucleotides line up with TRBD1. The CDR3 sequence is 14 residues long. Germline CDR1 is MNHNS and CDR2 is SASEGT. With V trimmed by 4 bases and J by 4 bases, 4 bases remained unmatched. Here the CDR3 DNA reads TGTGCCAGCAGTGGGCCGGGACAGGGGTACGAGCAGTACTTC. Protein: CASSGPGQGYEQYF.

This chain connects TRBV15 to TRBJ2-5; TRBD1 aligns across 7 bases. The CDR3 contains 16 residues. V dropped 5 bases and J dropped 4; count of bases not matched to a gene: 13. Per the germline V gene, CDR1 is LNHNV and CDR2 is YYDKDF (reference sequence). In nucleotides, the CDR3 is TGTGCCACCAGCCCTTTTACAGGGGACGAGCGAGAGACCCAGTACTTC. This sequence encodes CATSPFTGDERETQYF.

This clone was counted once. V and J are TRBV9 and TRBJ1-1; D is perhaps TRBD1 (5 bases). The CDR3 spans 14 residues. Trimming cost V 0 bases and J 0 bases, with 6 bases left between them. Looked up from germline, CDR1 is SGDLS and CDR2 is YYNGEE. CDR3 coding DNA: TGTGCCAGCAGCGTAGGACAGATGAACACTGAAGCTTTCTTT. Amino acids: CASSVGQMNTEAFF.

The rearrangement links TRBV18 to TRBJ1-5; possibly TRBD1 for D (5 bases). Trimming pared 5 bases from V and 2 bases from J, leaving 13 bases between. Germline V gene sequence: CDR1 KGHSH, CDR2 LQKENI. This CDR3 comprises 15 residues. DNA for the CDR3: TGTGCCAGCTCAGGTCAGGGTATCGGCAATCAGCCCCAGCATTTT. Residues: CASSGQGIGNQPQHF. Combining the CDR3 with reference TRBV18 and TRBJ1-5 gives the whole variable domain NAGVMQNPRHLVRRRGQEARLRCSPMKGHSHVYWYRQLPEEGLKFMVYLQKENIIDESGMPKERFSAEFPKEGPSILRIQQVVRGDSAAYFCASSGQGIGNQPQHFGDGTRLSIL.

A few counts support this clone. CDR3 nucleotide sequence: TGTGCCTGGAGTATGGGGGGACTCAATCAGCCCCAGCATTTT. As protein: CAWSMGGLNQPQHF. The chain recombines TRBV30 with TRBJ1-5, with a possible D match to TRBD1 (5 bases). V lost 2 bases and J 3 bases, leaving 11 bases between the germline ends. The CDR3 is made up of 14 amino acids. Germline values: CDR1 GTSNPN, CDR2 SVGIG (reference sequence).

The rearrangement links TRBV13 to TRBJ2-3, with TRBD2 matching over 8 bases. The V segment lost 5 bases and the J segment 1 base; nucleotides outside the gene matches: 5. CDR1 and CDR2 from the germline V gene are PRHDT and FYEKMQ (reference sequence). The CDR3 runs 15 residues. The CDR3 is CASSTPTSGTDTQYF. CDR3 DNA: TGTGCCAGCAGCACCCCGACTAGCGGCACAGATACGCAGTATTTT. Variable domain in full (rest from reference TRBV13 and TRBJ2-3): AAGVIQSPRHLIKEKRETATLKCYPIPRHDTVYWYQQGPGQDPQFLISFYEKMQSDKGSIPDRFSAQQFSDYHSELNMSSLELGDSALYFCASSTPTSGTDTQYFGPGTRLTVL.

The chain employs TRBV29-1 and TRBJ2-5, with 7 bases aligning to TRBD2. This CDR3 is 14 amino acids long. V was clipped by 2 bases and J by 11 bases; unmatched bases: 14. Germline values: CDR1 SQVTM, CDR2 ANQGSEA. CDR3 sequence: CSVESGAGSVGQYF. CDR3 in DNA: TGCAGCGTTGAAAGCGGGGCGGGCTCGGTAGGGCAGTACTTC.

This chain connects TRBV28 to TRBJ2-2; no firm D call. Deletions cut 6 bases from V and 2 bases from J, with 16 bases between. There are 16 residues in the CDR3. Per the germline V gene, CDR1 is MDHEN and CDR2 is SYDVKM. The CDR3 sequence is CASSTLGARNTGELFF. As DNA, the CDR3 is TGTGCCAGCAGCACTTTGGGCGCGCGTAACACCGGGGAGCTGTTTTTT. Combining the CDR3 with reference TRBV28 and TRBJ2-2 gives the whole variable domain DVKVTQSSRYLVKRTGEKVFLECVQDMDHENMFWYRQDPGLGLRLIYFSYDVKMKEKGDIPEGYSVSREKKERFSLILESASTNQTSMYLCASSTLGARNTGELFFGEGSRLTVL.

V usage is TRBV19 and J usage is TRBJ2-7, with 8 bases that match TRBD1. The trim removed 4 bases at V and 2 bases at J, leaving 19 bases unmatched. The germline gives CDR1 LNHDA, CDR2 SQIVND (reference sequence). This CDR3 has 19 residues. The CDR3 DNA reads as TGTGCCAGTAGTACACGGACAGGGCGAGCAAGCACACGAGCCTACGAGCAGTACTTC. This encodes CASSTRTGRASTRAYEQYF.

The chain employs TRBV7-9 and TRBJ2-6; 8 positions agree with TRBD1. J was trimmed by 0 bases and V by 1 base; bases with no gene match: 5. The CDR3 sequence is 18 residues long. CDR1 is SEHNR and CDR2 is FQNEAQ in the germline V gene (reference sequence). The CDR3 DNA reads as TGTGCCAGCAGCTTAGTCACAGGGGGGAACTCTGGGGCCAACGTCCTGACTTTC. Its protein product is CASSLVTGGNSGANVLTF.

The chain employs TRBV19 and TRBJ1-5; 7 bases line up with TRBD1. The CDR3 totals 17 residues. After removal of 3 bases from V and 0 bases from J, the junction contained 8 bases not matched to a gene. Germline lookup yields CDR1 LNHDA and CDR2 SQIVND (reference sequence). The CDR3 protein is CASSISGQRYSNQPQHF. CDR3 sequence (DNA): TGTGCCAGTAGTATCTCGGGACAGAGATATAGCAATCAGCCCCAGCATTTT.

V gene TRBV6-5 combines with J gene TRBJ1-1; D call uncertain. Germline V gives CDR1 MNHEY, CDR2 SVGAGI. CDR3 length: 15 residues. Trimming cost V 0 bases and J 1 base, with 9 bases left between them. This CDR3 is CASSYSFEGNTEAFF. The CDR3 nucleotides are TGTGCCAGCAGTTACTCGTTCGAGGGGAACACTGAAGCTTTCTTT.

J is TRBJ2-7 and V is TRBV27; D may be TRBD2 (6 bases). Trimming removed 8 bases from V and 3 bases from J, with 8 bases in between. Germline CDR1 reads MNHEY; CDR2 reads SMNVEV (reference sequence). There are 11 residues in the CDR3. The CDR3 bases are TGTGCCAGCGGGCGGGGCTACGAGCAGTACTTC. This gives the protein CASGRGYEQYF.

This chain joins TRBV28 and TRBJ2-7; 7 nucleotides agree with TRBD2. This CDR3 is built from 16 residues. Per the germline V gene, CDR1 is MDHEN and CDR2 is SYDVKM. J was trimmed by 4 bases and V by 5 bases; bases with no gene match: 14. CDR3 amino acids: CASSPLSSGFPYEQYF. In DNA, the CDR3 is TGTGCCAGCAGTCCGTTGTCTAGCGGATTCCCTTACGAGCAGTACTTC.

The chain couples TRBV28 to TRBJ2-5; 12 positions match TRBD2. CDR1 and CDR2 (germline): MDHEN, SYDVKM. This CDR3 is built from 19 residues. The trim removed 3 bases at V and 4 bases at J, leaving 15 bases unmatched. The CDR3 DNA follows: TGTGCCAGCAGTTTTAAACCCCCCACTAGCGGGAGGAAGTTAGAGACCCAGTACTTC. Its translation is CASSFKPPTSGRKLETQYF.